This T cell receptor beta chain was sequenced during a study of identifying expanded T cells in peripheral blood. Study-wide results and caveats: Over about two and four weeks, about 15 and 19 clones changed, versus roughly 1.1 between replicates. Clone count variance between roughly 2-week samples rose with total template count.

No infections or other immune events were documented during collection. In this sample, this clone turned up once. Its antigen is currently unknown. CDR1 is MGHRA and CDR2 is YSYEKL in the germline V gene. V lost 3 bases, J lost 7 bases, and 12 bases lay in between. The CDR3 consists of 14 residues. Here immunoSEQ multiplex PCR was the method, and the copy in TCRdb shows in-frame clones only, minus some. This sample has 90,000 to 100,000 clones, with around 90% found just once. The receptor's source is a person between 18 and 75 years old in good health. The chain links TRBV4-1 to TRBJ1-4; D may be TRBD1 (5 bases). Material: blood. DNA of the CDR3: TGCGCCAGCAGCCATACCGGGACGTTTGAAAAACTGTTTTTT. It specifies CASSHTGTFEKLFF.